The 28 T cell receptor beta chains below were found in one sample sequenced in a study of T cell responses to AZD1222 COVID-19 vaccine. Clones were read by immunoSEQ multiplex PCR, and TCRdb kept only the in-frame ones, dropping some. This sample carries approximately 120,000 clones, more than 75% of them seen once, and the ten largest clones take less than 15%. Source: peripheral blood, taken on day 0 of AZD1222 vaccination. These receptors were obtained from an adult in good health.

The chain is built from TRBV5-4 and TRBJ2-5; a possible D gene is TRBD1 (6 bases). The CDR3 spans 14 residues. Germline CDR1 is SGHNT and CDR2 is YYREEE (reference sequence). Trimming pared 0 bases from V and 8 bases from J, leaving 14 bases between. The CDR3, as DNA: TGTGCCAGCAGCTTGGCCAAACAGGGTGACACCCAGTACTTC. This gives the protein CASSLAKQGDTQYF.

The chain couples TRBV7-2 to TRBJ2-3; D is unresolved. Germline V gives CDR1 SGHTA, CDR2 FQGNSA. The ends were cut back, 1 base at V and 3 bases at J, with 11 bases in the middle. The CDR3 has 15 amino acids. This CDR3 reads CASSLDGSRTDTQYF. CDR3 DNA sequence: TGTGCCAGCAGCTTAGATGGCTCAAGGACAGATACGCAGTATTTT. The variable domain in full, completed from reference TRBV7-2 and TRBJ2-3, reads GAGVSQSPSNKVTEKGKDVELRCDPISGHTALYWYRQSLGQGLEFLIYFQGNSAPDKSGLPSDRFSAERTGGSVSTLTIQRTQQEDSAVYLCASSLDGSRTDTQYFGPGTRLTVL.

The chain has TRBV5-6 and TRBJ1-1, with D unclear. V shed 4 bases and J shed 1 base, with 14 bases lying between them. The CDR3 runs to 15 residues. Per germline, CDR1 SGHDT and CDR2 YYEEEE. For the CDR3, the DNA is TGTGCCAGCAGCATCAGGACGGTCAGGAACACTGAAGCTTTCTTT. As protein: CASSIRTVRNTEAFF.

The J gene is TRBJ1-5, the V gene TRBV2; D is undetermined. In germline, CDR1 is SNHLY, CDR2 FYNNEI. Trimming took off 6 bases at V and 0 bases at J, with 12 bases between the two ends. This CDR3 region has 15 residues. CDR3 DNA sequence: TGTGCCAGCAGCGCCGAGGTCGATAGCAATCAGCCCCAGCATTTT. This encodes CASSAEVDSNQPQHF.

The gene calls are TRBV5-1 and TRBJ2-1; 9 bases match TRBD2. The CDR3 consists of 16 residues. CDR1 SGHRS and CDR2 YFSETQ come from the germline V gene. The ends lost 0 bases at V and 7 bases at J; junction bases unmatched: 8. In DNA form, the CDR3 reads TGCGCCAGCAGCTTGGTAGCGGGAGCGCTTCGGAATGAGCAGTTCTTC. Translation: CASSLVAGALRNEQFF.

The chain combines TRBV19 with TRBJ2-2; 8 nucleotides agree with TRBD2. Trimming took 4 bases from V and 4 from J; bases not matched to a gene: 8. Germline CDR1 is LNHDA and CDR2 is SQIVND (reference sequence). The CDR3 totals 16 residues. The CDR3 nucleotides read TGTGCCAGTAGTACCTCAGCGGGAGTGGTCACCGGGGAGCTGTTTTTT. Protein: CASSTSAGVVTGELFF.

This clone has a single count. This sequence joins TRBV6-6 and TRBJ1-4, with TRBD1 matching 8 bases. Germline CDR1 is MNHNY and CDR2 is SVGAGI (reference sequence). The CDR3 length is 12 residues. V gave up 10 bases and J gave up 8 bases; unmatched junction bases: 6. CDR3 bases: TGTGCCACAGGGGGCTTTTTAGAAAAACTGTTTTTT. As protein: CATGGFLEKLFF.

V is TRBV6-2 or TRBV6-3 and J is TRBJ2-7, with D possibly matching TRBD2 (6 bases). The V and J ends lost 3 bases and 7 bases respectively, with 13 bases between them. Per germline, CDR1 MNHEY and CDR2 SVGEGT. This CDR3 is built from 13 residues. CDR3 sequence reads: CASSYALGTEQYF. In DNA form, the CDR3 reads TGTGCCAGCAGTTATGCACTAGGGACTGAGCAGTACTTC.

The chain recombines TRBV28 with TRBJ2-1; D remains ambiguous. Trimming took 5 bases from V and 9 from J, leaving 17 bases between them. The germline V gene encodes CDR1 MDHEN and CDR2 SYDVKM. The CDR3 is 14 residues long. The CDR3 loop is CASSPSRALSEQFF. The CDR3 nucleotides read TGTGCCAGCAGTCCCTCGAGAGCTCTTAGTGAGCAGTTCTTC.

V is TRBV6-5 and J is TRBJ2-1; tentatively, D is TRBD1 or TRBD2 (7 bases each). V shed 7 bases and J shed 1 base, with 14 bases lying between them. This CDR3 region has 15 residues. The germline V gene has CDR1 MNHEY and CDR2 SVGAGI. This chain's CDR3 is CASMGRGLSYNEQFF. DNA for the CDR3: TGTGCCAGCATGGGGAGGGGGCTATCCTACAATGAGCAGTTCTTC.

The chain has TRBV28 and TRBJ2-3; 8 positions agree with TRBD1. The CDR3 has 14 amino acids. The germline CDR1 and CDR2 sequences are MDHEN and SYDVKM. Germline trimming cut 3 bases from V and 5 bases from J; bases unmatched to any gene: 4. This CDR3 is CASSFQGAGDTQYF. In DNA, the CDR3 is TGTGCCAGCAGTTTCCAGGGGGCGGGAGATACGCAGTATTTT.

This clone was counted a few times. The rearrangement joins TRBV18 to TRBJ1-3, with 10 bases aligning to TRBD1. V dropped 0 bases and J dropped 3; count of bases not matched to a gene: 5. CDR3 length: 17 amino acids. Germline V gene lookup returns CDR1 KGHSH and CDR2 LQKENI. The CDR3 DNA reads TGTGCCAGCTCACCACCGGGGGACAGGGGAGTTGGAAACACCATATATTTT. It is translated as CASSPPGDRGVGNTIYF. Looking up the rest from reference TRBV18 and TRBJ1-3 gives the full variable domain: NAGVMQNPRHLVRRRGQEARLRCSPMKGHSHVYWYRQLPEEGLKFMVYLQKENIIDESGMPKERFSAEFPKEGPSILRIQQVVRGDSAAYFCASSPPGDRGVGNTIYFGEGSWLTVV.

V gene TRBV24-1 combines with J gene TRBJ2-4; 9 bases are a match to TRBD2. The germline V gene has CDR1 KGHDR and CDR2 SFDVKD. Trimming removed 9 bases from V and 2 bases from J; junction bases left unmatched: 10. The CDR3 sequence is 16 residues long. In DNA form, the CDR3 reads TGTGCCACCTCGGGTAGCGGGAGAGGAACCAAAAACATTCAGTACTTC. Its protein product is CATSGSGRGTKNIQYF.

This clone showed up just once. The chain is built from TRBV5-1 and TRBJ1-1; D might be TRBD1 (5 bases). V was clipped by 0 bases and J by 9 bases, with 18 bases between them. This CDR3 is 15 amino acids long. CDR1 and CDR2 from the germline V gene are SGHRS and YFSETQ. The CDR3 here is CASSLAGQGHTKAFF. DNA for the CDR3: TGCGCCAGCAGCTTGGCCGGTCAGGGCCACACGAAAGCTTTCTTT.

The rearrangement links TRBV29-1 to TRBJ2-7; 7 nucleotides align to TRBD1. The CDR3 consists of 13 residues. J was trimmed by 2 bases and V by 0 bases; bases with no gene match: 1. Germline-derived CDR1 and CDR2 are SQVTM and ANQGSEA. CDR3 nucleotide sequence: TGCAGCGTTGAAGACAGGGGGACCTACGAGCAGTACTTC. Its translation is CSVEDRGTYEQYF.

The chain links TRBV19 to TRBJ1-2; D is ambiguous. This CDR3 has 14 amino acids. CDR1 is LNHDA, CDR2 SQIVND, per germline (reference sequence). Trimming left V 3 bases short and J 8 bases short, with 16 bases between. The CDR3 nucleotides read TGTGCCAGTAGTATTGCACTGACTGCGGGCGGCTACACCTTC. Amino acid sequence: CASSIALTAGGYTF.

V gene TRBV7-6 combines with J gene TRBJ2-7, with 8 bases identical to TRBD1. The J segment lost 7 bases and the V segment lost 3 bases, leaving 14 bases of the junction unmatched. The CDR3 is made up of 16 amino acids. The V gene's germline CDR1 is SGHVS and CDR2 FNYEAQ. For the CDR3, the DNA is TGTGCCAGCAGCTTGCGGACAGGGTGGGGCCCTGGAGAGCAGTACTTC. It specifies CASSLRTGWGPGEQYF.

V and J are TRBV7-2 and TRBJ1-1; TRBD1 agrees at 7 bases. The germline V gene encodes CDR1 SGHTA and CDR2 FQGNSA. The CDR3 spans 14 residues. Trimming took 3 bases from V and 1 from J; bases not matched to a gene: 2. The CDR3 nucleotides read TGTGCCAGCAGCTTGCCAGGGGGGAACACTGAAGCTTTCTTT. Its translation: CASSLPGGNTEAFF.

The chain employs TRBV18 and TRBJ2-7; D is perhaps TRBD1 or TRBD2 (5 bases each). The V gene lost 3 bases and the J gene lost 2 bases, with 8 bases spanning the gap. The CDR3 length is 13 residues. From germline, CDR1 is KGHSH and CDR2 LQKENI. CDR3 coding DNA: TGTGCCAGCTCACCGGGGGAACCCTACGAGCAGTACTTC. It is translated as CASSPGEPYEQYF.

This chain connects TRBV27 to TRBJ2-7, with 7 bases identical to TRBD2. The V gene's germline CDR1 is MNHEY and CDR2 SMNVEV (reference sequence). The CDR3 is 15 residues long. Trimming removed 6 bases from V and 0 bases from J; junction bases left unmatched: 8. The CDR3 region has the DNA TGTGCCAGCAGATGGGGGGGACGGTACTCCTACGAGCAGTACTTC. Protein: CASRWGGRYSYEQYF.

The CDR3 here is CASSPGTSGSSYNEQFF. CDR3 nucleotides: TGTGCCAGCAGCCCAGGGACTAGCGGGAGCTCCTACAATGAGCAGTTCTTC. The gene calls are TRBV4-2 and TRBJ2-1; 14 positions match TRBD2. Germline V gene data show CDR1 as LGHNA and CDR2 as YNFKEQ. Trimming cost V 4 bases and J 0 bases; bases outside gene matches: 2. This CDR3 spans 17 amino acids.

V gene TRBV5-4 combines with J gene TRBJ1-2; TRBD1 is a possible D gene (6 bases). CDR1 SGHNT and CDR2 YYREEE come from the germline V gene (reference sequence). There are 14 residues in the CDR3. Trimming left V 3 bases short and J 1 base short, with 10 bases between. CDR3: CASSYTGFNYGYTF. DNA of the CDR3: TGTGCCAGCAGCTACACAGGGTTTAACTATGGCTACACCTTC.

This clone was recorded a few times. This sequence joins TRBV21-1 and TRBJ1-1; no check of the table's D call, TRBD1, against the DNA was made. TRBV21-1 is shown as a pseudogene. The CDR3 consists of 13 residues. CDR3 loop: CASMTQDRADAFF. The DNA for the CDR3 is TGTGCCAGCATGACACAGGACCGAGCTGACGCTTTCTTT.

V gene TRBV28 combines with J gene TRBJ1-5; no clear D. The V end lost 6 bases, the J end lost 5 bases, and 8 bases lay between the germline ends. This CDR3 has 12 residues. The germline gives CDR1 MDHEN, CDR2 SYDVKM. CDR3 in DNA: TGTGCCAGCAGACTGGCTGATCAGCCCCAGCATTTT. It encodes CASRLADQPQHF.

This clone was seen a handful of times. The chain employs TRBV12-3 or TRBV12-4 and TRBJ1-2; no definite D call. The V end lost 5 bases, the J end lost 4 bases, and 8 bases lay between the germline ends. This CDR3 is built from 12 residues. The CDR3 loop reads CASSLASYGYTF. The CDR3 DNA reads TGTGCCAGCAGTCTGGCCAGCTATGGCTACACCTTC.

The chain uses TRBV27 and TRBJ1-1; possibly TRBD1 for D (5 bases). Germline assignment: CDR1 MNHEY and CDR2 SMNVEV (reference sequence). The CDR3 has 14 residues. Trimming took 5 bases from V and 1 from J, leaving 11 bases between them. CDR3 residues: CASSPLRGNTEAFF. Here the CDR3 DNA reads TGTGCCAGCAGTCCGTTGAGGGGGAACACTGAAGCTTTCTTT.

The rearrangement links TRBV6-1 to TRBJ2-7, with D perhaps TRBD2 (5 bases). Between the trimmed V and J ends, which lost 5 bases and 1 base, there was a span of 12 bases. The CDR3 length is 14 residues. Germline V gives CDR1 MNHNS, CDR2 SASEGT. The CDR3 bases are TGTGCCAGCAGTAGCTGGACGGGATCCTACGAGCAGTACTTC. It codes for CASSSWTGSYEQYF.

This chain connects TRBV28 to TRBJ2-2, with TRBD1 identical over 8 bases. Trimming took 5 bases from V and 5 from J; bases not matched to a gene: 7. Germline loops: CDR1 MDHEN, CDR2 SYDVKM. CDR3 size: 15 residues. CDR3 region: CASSEDRASTGELFF. Here the CDR3 DNA reads TGTGCCAGCAGTGAGGACAGGGCGAGTACCGGGGAGCTGTTTTTT.